This is a list of T cell receptor beta chains from one sample in a study of cytomegalovirus exposure and HLA in healthy donors. TCRdb's table, derived via immunoSEQ multiplex PCR, lists solely in-frame clones and lacks some. The sample carries 150,000 or so clones, about 75% recorded once. The sample was PBMCs. All receptors derive from a man younger than 35 in good health and CMV-seropositive. The CDR3 runs from the conserved cysteine through the conserved F or W. D genes are given only for firm matches. The size of a clone is reported for some rows only, either as once, few or many, or as a class for expanded clones.

abundance,v_gene,j_gene,d_gene,CDR3nt,CDR3aa
.,TRBV5-4,TRBJ1-2,.,TGTGCCAGCAGCTTGGTGGGATCGGGAGGCTACACCTTC,CASSLVGSGGYTF
once,TRBV30,TRBJ1-3,TRBD1,TGTGCCCCGGGGGGGACAGGGCCCGGAAACACCATATATTTT,CAPGGTGPGNTIYF
few,TRBV6-1,TRBJ1-2,.,TGTGCCAGCAGTGAGCAGGGGTTTGTTGGCTACACCTTC,CASSEQGFVGYTF
.,TRBV14,TRBJ1-1,.,TGTGCCAGCGCGCCCCCTAATCGAAACACTGAAGCTTTCTTT,CASAPPNRNTEAFF
.,TRBV4-2,TRBJ1-1,TRBD1,TGTGCCAGCAGTTGGGGACAGGGTAACACTGAAGCTTTCTTT,CASSWGQGNTEAFF
few,TRBV27,TRBJ1-4,.,TGTGCCAGCAGCCCGCCGCCGGGGACAACTAATGAAAAACTGTTTTTT,CASSPPPGTTNEKLFF
.,TRBV11-1,TRBJ2-2,TRBD2,TGTGCCAGCAGCCCCGGGAGGGGGGGCCTGGGCACCGGGGAGCTGTTTTTT,CASSPGRGGLGTGELFF
.,TRBV2,TRBJ2-5,TRBD2,TGTGCCAGCAGACTAGCGGGGGAGACCCAGTACTTC,CASRLAGETQYF
.,TRBV7-2,TRBJ1-2,TRBD1,TGTGCCAGCAGCGTACCGGACAGGAAATACTATGGCTACACCTTC,CASSVPDRKYYGYTF
.,TRBV6-6,TRBJ1-4,TRBD1,TGTGCCACCCAGAACAGGGGCGTAGATGAAAAACTGTTTTTT,CATQNRGVDEKLFF
.,TRBV5-1,TRBJ2-3,.,TGCGCCAGCAGCTTGGGAGGGAATCCTAGCACAGATACGCAGTATTTT,CASSLGGNPSTDTQYF
few,TRBV7-8,TRBJ2-2,TRBD2,TGTGCCAGCAGCTTTCTAGCGGGCCAGAACACCGGGGAGCTGTTTTTT,CASSFLAGQNTGELFF
.,TRBV14,TRBJ2-3,.,TGTGCCAGCAGACCGCTAACCACCGCTTACACAGATACGCAGTATTTT,CASRPLTTAYTDTQYF
.,TRBV6-1,TRBJ2-1,.,TGTGCCAGCAGTGCTGTGGGAGCGGGCCCCTACAATGAGCAGTTCTTC,CASSAVGAGPYNEQFF
few,TRBV10-1,TRBJ2-5,.,TGCGCCAGCAGCGGACAGTACCATGAGACCCAGTACTTC,CASSGQYHETQYF